This record looks at one T cell receptor beta chain sequence and its context. The data are from a study of Ad26.COV2.S vaccination and SARS-CoV-2 variants. Study in general: Doses of Ad26.COV2.S were injected into muscle once or twice, 56 days apart.

The protocol was immunoSEQ multiplex PCR, while the TCRdb copy is restricted to in-frame clones and leaves out a portion. The sample records approximately 360,000 clones, roughly 85% being singletons. As for treatment: some 20 received Ad26.COV2.S at low or high dose, single or two shots; roughly five received placebo; per-sample allocation not given. Sampling was done on day 63 after the first vaccine or placebo injection. This Boston cohort included adults aged 18-55 years. SARS-CoV-2 spike from the Wuhan strain was encoded by the vaccine, an Ad26 vector. The CDR3 length is 12 residues. CDR1 KGHSH and CDR2 LQKENI come from the germline V gene. V lost 1 base, J lost 9 bases, and 7 bases lay in between.

The chain employs TRBV18 and TRBJ2-1; D possibly corresponds to TRBD2 (5 bases). The sequences come from peripheral blood, collected in a trial of Ad26.COV2.S vaccine versus placebo. This TCR was recovered from a person between 18 and 60 years old who received the Ad26.COV2.S COVID-19 vaccine or a placebo. In DNA form, the CDR3 reads TGTGCCAGCTCACCACAGAGCGGTGAGCAGTTCTTC. Its translation is CASSPQSGEQFF. The full variable domain, in which reference TRBV18 and TRBJ2-1 provide the parts outside the CDR3, is NAGVMQNPRHLVRRRGQEARLRCSPMKGHSHVYWYRQLPEEGLKFMVYLQKENIIDESGMPKERFSAEFPKEGPSILRIQQVVRGDSAAYFCASSPQSGEQFFGPGTRLTVL.